A single sample is the source of the 32 T cell receptor beta chains below, sequenced in a study of blood T cell repertoires in COVID-19. Clones were read by immunoSEQ multiplex PCR, and TCRdb kept only the in-frame ones, dropping some. The top ten clones hold about 5% of a sample with around 46,000 clones, around 87% of them seen once. Material for sequencing was peripheral blood. The receptors stem from a man between 40 and 49 years old with active COVID-19.

V gene TRBV28 combines with J gene TRBJ1-6; 9 positions agree with TRBD1. V trimming: 5 bases; J trimming: 7 bases; junction bases outside the gene matches: 9. The CDR3 runs to 16 residues. Per the germline V gene, CDR1 is MDHEN and CDR2 is SYDVKM. CDR3: CASSPPGTGTNSPLHF. The CDR3 DNA reads TGTGCCAGCAGTCCGCCCGGGACAGGGACCAATTCACCCCTCCACTTT.

V gene TRBV5-1 combines with J gene TRBJ2-1; 10 nucleotides agree with TRBD2. Germline lookup yields CDR1 SGHRS and CDR2 YFSETQ. V gave up 1 base and J gave up 8 bases; unmatched junction bases: 9. The CDR3 has 16 amino acids. CDR3 region: CASSLSPSGRVDEQFF. CDR3 DNA sequence: TGCGCCAGCAGCTTGAGTCCTAGCGGGAGAGTGGATGAGCAGTTCTTC.

The chain recombines TRBV9 with TRBJ1-2, with TRBD1 as a possible D gene (5 bases). Trimming took 3 bases from V and 4 from J, leaving 13 bases between them. Germline lookup yields CDR1 SGDLS and CDR2 YYNGEE. The CDR3 is made up of 14 amino acids. The CDR3, as DNA: TGTGCCAGCAGCGGGGCGGGACGGCTCTATGGCTACACCTTC. This gives the protein CASSGAGRLYGYTF.

In this sample, this clone turned up once. This rearrangement joins TRBV7-2 to TRBJ2-6; D unclear. The V gene lost 3 bases and the J gene lost 0 bases, with 3 bases spanning the gap. Germline lookup yields CDR1 SGHTA and CDR2 FQGNSA. The CDR3 sequence is 14 residues long. The CDR3 DNA sequence: TGTGCCAGCAGCTTCTCCTCTGGGGCCAACGTCCTGACTTTC. Translation gives CASSFSSGANVLTF. The whole variable domain, filled in from reference TRBV7-2 and TRBJ2-6, reads GAGVSQSPSNKVTEKGKDVELRCDPISGHTALYWYRQSLGQGLEFLIYFQGNSAPDKSGLPSDRFSAERTGGSVSTLTIQRTQQEDSAVYLCASSFSSGANVLTFGAGSRLTVL.

The J gene is TRBJ2-1, the V gene TRBV13, with TRBD2 matching over 12 bases. The germline gives CDR1 PRHDT, CDR2 FYEKMQ (reference sequence). The CDR3 sequence is 17 residues long. V lost 5 bases and J lost 7; bases outside the gene matches: 12. The CDR3 DNA sequence: TGTGCCAGCAGCACCCGCCACCTGACTAGCGGGAGTAATGAGCAGTTCTTC. It codes for CASSTRHLTSGSNEQFF.

The chain links TRBV9 to TRBJ1-3; no reliable D call. V dropped 1 base and J dropped 3 bases, with 8 bases sitting between them. This CDR3 is 14 amino acids long. Germline lookup yields CDR1 SGDLS and CDR2 YYNGEE. CDR3 nucleotides: TGTGCCAGCAGCGTACGGGGAGTTGGAAACACCATATATTTT. Amino acid sequence: CASSVRGVGNTIYF. The variable domain in full, with the rest retrieved from reference TRBV9 and TRBJ1-3, is DSGVTQTPKHLITATGQRVTLRCSPRSGDLSVYWYQQSLDQGLQFLIQYYNGEERAKGNILERFSAQQFPDLHSELNLSSLELGDSALYFCASSVRGVGNTIYFGEGSWLTVV.

The chain is built from TRBV28 and TRBJ2-1; D remains ambiguous. The CDR3 consists of 12 residues. Germline loops: CDR1 MDHEN, CDR2 SYDVKM. V lost 2 bases, J lost 7 bases, and 6 bases lay in between. The CDR3 region is CASSLVRNEQFF. For the CDR3, the DNA is TGTGCCAGCAGTTTAGTGAGAAATGAGCAGTTCTTC.

The chain couples TRBV2 to TRBJ2-6; D ambiguous. This CDR3 is built from 15 residues. V was clipped by 4 bases and J by 0 bases, with 7 bases between them. Germline-derived CDR1 and CDR2 are SNHLY and FYNNEI. The CDR3 sequence is CASSAAVSGANVLTF. In DNA form, the CDR3 reads TGTGCCAGCAGTGCCGCGGTCTCTGGGGCCAACGTCCTGACTTTC.

The count of this clone is one. This rearrangement joins TRBV12-3 or TRBV12-4 to TRBJ2-1; weak D call: TRBD2 (7 bases). The CDR3 is made up of 12 amino acids. Trimming took off 10 bases at V and 8 bases at J, with 15 bases between the two ends. The CDR3 region is CAIPPGGHEQFF. For the CDR3, the DNA is TGTGCCATTCCACCCGGGGGGCATGAGCAGTTCTTC.

The chain couples TRBV5-4 to TRBJ2-3, with D perhaps TRBD2 (6 bases). This CDR3 region has 15 residues. CDR1 and CDR2 from the germline V gene are SGHNT and YYREEE (reference sequence). The V end lost 4 bases, the J end lost 4 bases, and 16 bases lay between the germline ends. This CDR3 is CASSPGAREADTQYF. The CDR3 DNA reads TGTGCCAGCAGCCCCGGGGCCAGGGAGGCAGATACGCAGTATTTT.

This chain joins TRBV6-5 and TRBJ1-1; D is possibly TRBD1 (5 bases). Between the trimmed V and J ends, which lost 6 bases and 1 base, there was a span of 9 bases. The CDR3 runs 13 residues. Germline lookup yields CDR1 MNHEY and CDR2 SVGAGI. CDR3 in amino acids: CASRPTANTEAFF. For the CDR3, the DNA is TGTGCCAGCAGGCCGACAGCGAACACTGAAGCTTTCTTT.

CDR3 protein: CASRASGLSTDTQYF. Here the CDR3 DNA reads TGCGCCAGCAGGGCCTCGGGACTAAGCACAGATACGCAGTATTTT. This rearrangement joins TRBV5-1 to TRBJ2-3; 7 positions match TRBD2. The CDR3 runs 15 residues. The germline V gene has CDR1 SGHRS and CDR2 YFSETQ. The V segment lost 5 bases and the J segment 0 bases; nucleotides outside the gene matches: 6.

V and J are TRBV5-4 and TRBJ2-2; TRBD2 aligns across 9 bases. The CDR3 length is 15 residues. CDR1 and CDR2 (germline): SGHNT, YYREEE (reference sequence). V was pared by 0 bases and J by 6 bases, with 3 bases of the junction left unmatched. CDR3 sequence reads: CASSLGGLASGELFF. The CDR3 nucleotides are TGTGCCAGCAGCTTGGGGGGACTAGCCTCCGGGGAGCTGTTTTTT.

The gene calls are TRBV19 and TRBJ2-7; no firm D call. V was trimmed by 4 bases and J by 4 bases, leaving 14 bases between them. The V gene's germline CDR1 is LNHDA and CDR2 SQIVND (reference sequence). This CDR3 region has 14 residues. For the CDR3, the DNA is TGTGCCAGTAGTACAGGAACATATCCATACGAGCAGTACTTC. Its protein is CASSTGTYPYEQYF.

The V call is TRBV4-2, the J call TRBJ1-4, with D possibly being TRBD1 (6 bases). There are 15 residues in the CDR3. Germline CDR1 reads LGHNA; CDR2 reads YNFKEQ. Trimming cost V 0 bases and J 8 bases, with 13 bases left between them. CDR3 protein: CASSQERTEGEKLFF. In DNA form, the CDR3 reads TGTGCCAGCAGCCAAGAAAGGACAGAAGGGGAAAAACTGTTTTTT.

This clone showed up just a few times. In the same sample, other DNA sequences code for this CDR3. The V gene is TRBV7-9, the J gene TRBJ2-3; 9 bases align to TRBD1. The CDR3 covers 14 residues. Trimming at V came to 5 bases and at J to 0 bases, leaving 0 bases not matched to a gene. Per the germline V gene, CDR1 is SEHNR and CDR2 is FQNEAQ (reference sequence). CDR3 coding DNA: TGTGCCAGCAGCGGACAGGGGAGCACAGATACGCAGTATTTT. Translated, it gives CASSGQGSTDTQYF.

The chain recombines TRBV7-2 with TRBJ1-1; tentatively, D is TRBD1 (5 bases). V was shortened by 5 bases and J by 10 bases, with 14 bases between the two germline ends. From germline, CDR1 is SGHTA and CDR2 FQGNSA. This CDR3 spans 12 amino acids. As DNA, the CDR3 is TGTGCCAGCAGCACATCGGGGCGGGGAGCTTTCTTT. Amino acid sequence: CASSTSGRGAFF.

This rearrangement joins TRBV6-5 to TRBJ1-2; the D gene is possibly TRBD1 (6 bases). This CDR3 region has 15 residues. The germline CDR1 and CDR2 sequences are MNHEY and SVGAGI. Trimming took 5 bases from V and 5 from J, leaving 18 bases between them. In nucleotides, the CDR3 is TGTGCCAGCAGTACAGGGACCGCGGAGTCTTATGGCTACACCTTC. Translating gives CASSTGTAESYGYTF.

This clone occurred a few times. The J gene is TRBJ1-5, the V gene TRBV27, with 7 bases fitting TRBD1. The CDR3 is 16 residues long. The germline V gene has CDR1 MNHEY and CDR2 SMNVEV (reference sequence). Trimming removed 6 bases from V and 5 bases from J; junction bases left unmatched: 13. The CDR3, as DNA: TGTGCCAGCAGGCCCACAACAGGGGCCCCCGATCAGCCCCAGCATTTT. Translated, it gives CASRPTTGAPDQPQHF.

This chain uses TRBV7-6 with TRBJ2-2; D perhaps matches TRBD2 (5 bases). The CDR3 consists of 16 residues. Trimming pared 4 bases from V and 2 bases from J, leaving 14 bases between. In germline, CDR1 is SGHVS, CDR2 FNYEAQ. CDR3 region: CASSSRTGFNTGELFF. Here the CDR3 DNA reads TGTGCCAGCAGCTCCCGGACTGGTTTTAACACCGGGGAGCTGTTTTTT.

In DNA, the CDR3 is TGTGCCAGTAGTCGACTAGCTGAGACCTACAATGAGCAGTTCTTC. Protein product: CASSRLAETYNEQFF. V gene TRBV19 combines with J gene TRBJ2-1, with 7 positions matching TRBD2. The V gene end was trimmed by 5 bases and the J gene end by 2 bases; junction bases not matched to a gene: 6. In germline, CDR1 is LNHDA, CDR2 SQIVND (reference sequence). The CDR3 sequence is 15 residues long.

This clone was observed a few times. The chain has TRBV9 and TRBJ1-6; D not resolved. Germline assignment: CDR1 SGDLS and CDR2 YYNGEE. Between the trimmed V and J ends, which lost 0 bases and 10 bases, there was a span of 14 bases. CDR3 size: 15 residues. CDR3 residues: CASSVAAGSNSPLHF. CDR3 nucleotides: TGTGCCAGCAGCGTAGCCGCGGGCAGCAACTCACCCCTCCACTTT.

Only one count was recorded for this clone. The V call is TRBV6-6, the J call TRBJ2-1; 10 nucleotides align to TRBD2. The CDR3 has 16 amino acids. Trimming removed 0 bases from V and 2 bases from J; junction bases left unmatched: 1. The germline V gene has CDR1 MNHNY and CDR2 SVGAGI (reference sequence). CDR3 residues: CASSYSTSGTYNEQFF. The CDR3 region has the DNA TGTGCCAGCAGTTACTCCACTAGCGGGACCTACAATGAGCAGTTCTTC.

This clone was seen a few times. This chain joins TRBV7-9 and TRBJ2-5; unclear D gene. The germline gives CDR1 SEHNR, CDR2 FQNEAQ (reference sequence). The CDR3 extends over 16 amino acids. The ends were cut back, 4 bases at V and 5 bases at J, with 20 bases in the middle. CDR3 in amino acids: CASSSLLGDLRETQYF. CDR3 nucleotides: TGTGCCAGCAGCTCATTGTTGGGTGACCTCAGGGAGACCCAGTACTTC.

By share, this clone ranks as medium-sized. The chain links TRBV7-3 to TRBJ1-6; D is unclear. V was trimmed by 5 bases and J by 10 bases, leaving 15 bases between them. From germline, CDR1 is SGHTA and CDR2 FQGTGA. CDR3 length: 14 residues. The CDR3 here is CASSLAGLGSPLHF. CDR3 DNA sequence: TGTGCCAGCAGCCTCGCGGGCCTTGGATCACCCCTCCACTTT.

V usage is TRBV5-1 and J usage is TRBJ2-1; 8 bases are a match to TRBD1. The length of the CDR3 is 14 residues. Germline V gene data show CDR1 as SGHRS and CDR2 as YFSETQ. Trimming cost V 2 bases and J 6 bases; bases outside gene matches: 4. In DNA, the CDR3 is TGCGCCAGCAGCTTACCGGGACAGGTCAATGAGCAGTTCTTC. It is translated as CASSLPGQVNEQFF. The full variable domain, in which reference TRBV5-1 and TRBJ2-1 provide the parts outside the CDR3, is KAGVTQTPRYLIKTRGQQVTLSCSPISGHRSVSWYQQTPGQGLQFLFEYFSETQRNKGNFPGRFSGRQFSNSRSEMNVSTLELGDSALYLCASSLPGQVNEQFFGPGTRLTVL.

The chain recombines TRBV3-1 (or the pseudogene TRBV3-2) with TRBJ1-2; TRBD1 agrees at 8 bases. The CDR3 totals 13 residues. From germline, CDR1 is LGHDT and CDR2 YNNKEL (reference sequence). V gave up 4 bases and J gave up 6 bases; unmatched junction bases: 4. CDR3 residues: CASSPLTGDGYTF. CDR3 coding DNA: TGTGCCAGCAGCCCCCTGACAGGGGATGGCTACACCTTC.

This sequence joins TRBV10-2 and TRBJ1-2; 9 bases map to TRBD1. The germline CDR1 and CDR2 sequences are WSHSY and SAAADI. The CDR3 has 14 amino acids. Trimming took 5 bases from V and 2 from J; bases not matched to a gene: 3. The CDR3 loop reads CASSPGTGNYGYTF. In DNA form, the CDR3 reads TGCGCCAGCAGTCCTGGGACAGGGAACTATGGCTACACCTTC.

The chain employs TRBV28 and TRBJ2-7; 8 bases map to TRBD1. The germline gives CDR1 MDHEN, CDR2 SYDVKM. The J segment lost 4 bases and the V segment lost 6 bases, leaving 8 bases of the junction unmatched. The CDR3 totals 14 residues. CDR3 DNA sequence: TGTGCCAGCAGCCCCGGGACAGGACGGTACGAGCAGTACTTC. This codes for CASSPGTGRYEQYF.

This rearrangement joins TRBV11-2 to TRBJ2-2; D gene unclear. CDR3 size: 11 residues. CDR1 and CDR2 (germline): SGHAT, FQNNGV. Between the trimmed V and J ends, which lost 2 bases and 8 bases, there was a span of 3 bases. CDR3 DNA: TGTGCCAGCAGCTTATATGGGGAGCTGTTTTTT. Protein product: CASSLYGELFF.

The chain carries TRBV11-3 and TRBJ2-1; 10 nucleotides align to TRBD2. Germline V gene data show CDR1 as SGHNT and CDR2 as YENEEA. The V segment lost 3 bases and the J segment 4 bases; nucleotides outside the gene matches: 15. This CDR3 is 19 amino acids long. The DNA of the CDR3 is TGTGCCAGCAGCTTGAGCGGGAGGGCCAACCTTTTTCTATACAATGAGCAGTTCTTC. Its translation is CASSLSGRANLFLYNEQFF.

The genes are TRBV13 and TRBJ1-1; no firm D call. The germline V and J ends were trimmed by 5 bases and 1 base, with 14 bases remaining between them. CDR3 length: 15 amino acids. Germline V gene data show CDR1 as PRHDT and CDR2 as FYEKMQ (reference sequence). CDR3 sequence (DNA): TGTGCCAGCAGCCTTACTAGGACGGGGAACACTGAAGCTTTCTTT. Amino acid sequence: CASSLTRTGNTEAFF.